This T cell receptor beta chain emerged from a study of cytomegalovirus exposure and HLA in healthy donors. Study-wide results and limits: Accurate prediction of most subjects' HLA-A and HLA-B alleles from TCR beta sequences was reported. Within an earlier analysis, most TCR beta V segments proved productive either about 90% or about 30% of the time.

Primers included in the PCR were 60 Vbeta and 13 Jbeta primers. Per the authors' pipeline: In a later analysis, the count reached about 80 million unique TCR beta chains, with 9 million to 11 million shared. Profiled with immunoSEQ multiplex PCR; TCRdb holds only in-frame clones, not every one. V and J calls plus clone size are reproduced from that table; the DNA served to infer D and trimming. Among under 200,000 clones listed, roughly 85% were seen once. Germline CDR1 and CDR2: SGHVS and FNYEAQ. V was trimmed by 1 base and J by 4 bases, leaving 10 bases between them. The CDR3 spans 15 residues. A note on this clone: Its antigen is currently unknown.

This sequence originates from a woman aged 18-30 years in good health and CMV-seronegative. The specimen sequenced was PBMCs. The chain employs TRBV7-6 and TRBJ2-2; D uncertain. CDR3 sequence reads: CASSLGQIPTGELFF. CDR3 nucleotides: TGTGCCAGCAGCTTAGGGCAGATTCCCACCGGGGAGCTGTTTTTT.